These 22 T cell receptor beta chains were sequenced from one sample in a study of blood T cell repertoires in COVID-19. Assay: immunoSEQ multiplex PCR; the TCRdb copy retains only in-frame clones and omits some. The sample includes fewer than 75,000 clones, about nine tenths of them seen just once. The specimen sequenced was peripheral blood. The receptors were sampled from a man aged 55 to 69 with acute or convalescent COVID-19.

CDR3 nucleotides: TGTGCCAGCAGCCAGGGACAGGGGGTCCAAGAGACCCAGTACTTC. Translated: CASSQGQGVQETQYF. V usage is TRBV7-9 and J usage is TRBJ2-5; TRBD1 matches at 11 bases. The CDR3 has 15 residues. In germline, CDR1 is SEHNR, CDR2 FQNEAQ (reference sequence). After removal of 5 bases from V and 1 base from J, the junction contained 3 bases not matched to a gene.

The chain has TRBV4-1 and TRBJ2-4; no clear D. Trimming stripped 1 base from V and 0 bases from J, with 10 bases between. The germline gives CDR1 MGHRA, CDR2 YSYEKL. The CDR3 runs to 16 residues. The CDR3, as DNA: TGCGCCAGCAGCCAAGGACATACTCTAGCCAAAAACATTCAGTACTTC. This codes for CASSQGHTLAKNIQYF.

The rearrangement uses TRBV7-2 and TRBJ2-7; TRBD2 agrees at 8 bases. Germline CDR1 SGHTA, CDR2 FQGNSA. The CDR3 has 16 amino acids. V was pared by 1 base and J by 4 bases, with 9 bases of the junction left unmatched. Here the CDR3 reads CASSLVVWGLGYEQYF. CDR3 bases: TGTGCCAGCAGCTTAGTTGTTTGGGGACTAGGATACGAGCAGTACTTC.

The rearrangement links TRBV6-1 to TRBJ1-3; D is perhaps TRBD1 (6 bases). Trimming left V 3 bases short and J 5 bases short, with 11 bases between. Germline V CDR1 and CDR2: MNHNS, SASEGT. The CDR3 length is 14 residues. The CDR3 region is CASSEGGRRNTIYF. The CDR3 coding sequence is TGTGCCAGCAGTGAGGGGGGGCGGAGAAACACCATATATTTT.

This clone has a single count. The CDR3, as DNA: TGTGCCAGTTGGGACAGGGGGCTCGGGAACACTGAAGCTTTCTTT. Encoded protein: CASWDRGLGNTEAFF. The chain has TRBV19 and TRBJ1-1, with TRBD1 matching over 12 bases. V lost 8 bases, J lost 1 base, and 5 bases stayed unmatched. Germline values: CDR1 LNHDA, CDR2 SQIVND (reference sequence). This CDR3 region has 15 residues.

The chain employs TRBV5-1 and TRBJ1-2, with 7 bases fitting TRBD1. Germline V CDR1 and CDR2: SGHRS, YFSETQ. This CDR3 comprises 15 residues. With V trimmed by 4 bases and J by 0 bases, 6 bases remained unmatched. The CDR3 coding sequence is TGCGCCAGCAGCGAGAGACAGGGCGCTAACTATGGCTACACCTTC. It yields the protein CASSERQGANYGYTF. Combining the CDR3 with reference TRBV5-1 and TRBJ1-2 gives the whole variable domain KAGVTQTPRYLIKTRGQQVTLSCSPISGHRSVSWYQQTPGQGLQFLFEYFSETQRNKGNFPGRFSGRQFSNSRSEMNVSTLELGDSALYLCASSERQGANYGYTFGSGTRLTVV.

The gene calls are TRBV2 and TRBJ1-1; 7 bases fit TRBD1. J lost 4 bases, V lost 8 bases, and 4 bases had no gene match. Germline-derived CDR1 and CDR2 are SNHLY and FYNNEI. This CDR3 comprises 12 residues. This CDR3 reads CASVGTATEAFF. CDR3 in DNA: TGTGCCAGCGTTGGGACAGCCACTGAAGCTTTCTTT.

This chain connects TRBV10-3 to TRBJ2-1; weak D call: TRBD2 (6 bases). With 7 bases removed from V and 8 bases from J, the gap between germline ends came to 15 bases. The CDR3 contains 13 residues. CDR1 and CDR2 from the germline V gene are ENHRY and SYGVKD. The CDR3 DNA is TGTGCCATCATGGCTAGCGAGAGCGATGAGCAGTTCTTC. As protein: CAIMASESDEQFF.

The CDR3 region has the DNA TGTGCCAGCTTCGGTCGGCGGGAGCAGTTCTTC. Protein product: CASFGRREQFF. The V gene is TRBV11-2, the J gene TRBJ2-1; D gene ambiguous. This CDR3 is 11 amino acids long. Germline V gene sequence: CDR1 SGHAT, CDR2 FQNNGV. Deletions cut 8 bases from V and 10 bases from J, with 12 bases between.

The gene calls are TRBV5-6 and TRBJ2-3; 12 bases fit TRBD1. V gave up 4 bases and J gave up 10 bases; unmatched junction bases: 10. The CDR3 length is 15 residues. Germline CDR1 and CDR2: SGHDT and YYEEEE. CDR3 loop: CASSRDRGRRVAQYF. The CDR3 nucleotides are TGTGCCAGCAGCCGGGACAGGGGGCGTCGGGTCGCGCAGTATTTT.

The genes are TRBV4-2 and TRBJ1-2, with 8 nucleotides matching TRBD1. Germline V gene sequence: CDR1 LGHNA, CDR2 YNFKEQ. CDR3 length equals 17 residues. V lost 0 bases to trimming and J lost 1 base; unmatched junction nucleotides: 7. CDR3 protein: CASSQDPQGAVNYGYTF. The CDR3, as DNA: TGTGCCAGCAGCCAAGATCCCCAGGGGGCGGTTAACTATGGCTACACCTTC.

CDR3 DNA sequence: TGTGCCAGTAGGGAACAGGGTTCTGGGGCCAACGTCCTGACTTTC. This codes for CASREQGSGANVLTF. This chain links TRBV19 with TRBJ2-6, with a tentative D call TRBD1 (6 bases). Looked up from germline, CDR1 is LNHDA and CDR2 is SQIVND (reference sequence). Trimming took 6 bases from V and 1 from J, leaving 10 bases between them. This CDR3 contains 15 residues. The full variable domain, rest sourced from reference TRBV19 and TRBJ2-6, is DGGITQSPKYLFRKEGQNVTLSCEQNLNHDAMYWYRQDPGQGLRLIYYSQIVNDFQKGDIAEGYSVSREKKESFPLTVTSAQKNPTAFYLCASREQGSGANVLTFGAGSRLTVL.

The CDR3 bases are TGTGCCAGCTCAGGAAGGTCCGGGACAGGGAACACTGAAGCTTTCTTT. Translation gives CASSGRSGTGNTEAFF. The J gene is TRBJ1-1, the V gene TRBV18; 8 bases agree with TRBD1. CDR3 length equals 16 residues. Trimming removed 5 bases from V and 1 base from J; junction bases left unmatched: 9. CDR1 and CDR2 (germline): KGHSH, LQKENI.

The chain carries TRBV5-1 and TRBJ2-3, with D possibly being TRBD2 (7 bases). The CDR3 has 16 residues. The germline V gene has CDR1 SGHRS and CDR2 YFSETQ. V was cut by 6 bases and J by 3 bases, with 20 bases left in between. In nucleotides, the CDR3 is TGCGCCAGCACCTTAGGGGGGGATAGGCGGACAGATACGCAGTATTTT. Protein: CASTLGGDRRTDTQYF. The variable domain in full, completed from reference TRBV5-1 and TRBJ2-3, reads KAGVTQTPRYLIKTRGQQVTLSCSPISGHRSVSWYQQTPGQGLQFLFEYFSETQRNKGNFPGRFSGRQFSNSRSEMNVSTLELGDSALYLCASTLGGDRRTDTQYFGPGTRLTVL.

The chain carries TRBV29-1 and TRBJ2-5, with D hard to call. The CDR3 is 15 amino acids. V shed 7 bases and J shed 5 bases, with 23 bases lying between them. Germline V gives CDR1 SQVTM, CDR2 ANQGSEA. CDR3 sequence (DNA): TGCAGCGCTGCCCCGGGTGTTTTATCCGGGGAGACCCAGTACTTC. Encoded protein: CSAAPGVLSGETQYF. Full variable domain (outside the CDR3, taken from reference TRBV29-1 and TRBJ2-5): SAVISQKPSRDICQRGTSLTIQCQVDSQVTMMFWYRQQPGQSLTLIATANQGSEATYESGFVIDKFPISRPNLTFSTLTVSNMSPEDSSIYLCSAAPGVLSGETQYFGPGTRLLVL.

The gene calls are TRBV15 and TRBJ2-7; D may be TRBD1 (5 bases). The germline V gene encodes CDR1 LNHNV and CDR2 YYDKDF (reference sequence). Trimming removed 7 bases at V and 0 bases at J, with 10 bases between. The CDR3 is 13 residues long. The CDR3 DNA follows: TGTGCCACCACCTACAGGTACTCCTACGAGCAGTACTTC. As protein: CATTYRYSYEQYF.

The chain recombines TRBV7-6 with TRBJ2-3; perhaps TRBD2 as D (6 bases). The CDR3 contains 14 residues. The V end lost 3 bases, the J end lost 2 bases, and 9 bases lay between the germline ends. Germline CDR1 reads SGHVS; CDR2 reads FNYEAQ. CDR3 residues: CASSLEGNTDTQYF. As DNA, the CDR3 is TGTGCCAGCAGCTTGGAGGGTAACACAGATACGCAGTATTTT. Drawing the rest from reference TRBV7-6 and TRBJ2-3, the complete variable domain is GAGVSQSPRYKVTKRGQDVALRCDPISGHVSLYWYRQALGQGPEFLTYFNYEAQQDKSGLPNDRFSAERPEGSISTLTIQRTEQRDSAMYRCASSLEGNTDTQYFGPGTRLTVL.

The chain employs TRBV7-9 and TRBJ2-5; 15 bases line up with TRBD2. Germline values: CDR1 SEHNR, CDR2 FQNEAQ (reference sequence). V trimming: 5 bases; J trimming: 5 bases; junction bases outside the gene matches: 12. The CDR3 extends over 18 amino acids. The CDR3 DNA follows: TGTGCCAGCAGCACCCCGCCCGGGACTAGCGGGGGGTGGGAGACCCAGTACTTC. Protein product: CASSTPPGTSGGWETQYF.

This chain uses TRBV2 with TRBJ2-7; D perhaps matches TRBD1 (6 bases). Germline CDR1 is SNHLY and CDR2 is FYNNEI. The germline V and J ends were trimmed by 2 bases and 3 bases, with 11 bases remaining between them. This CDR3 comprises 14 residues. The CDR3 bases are TGTGCCAGCAGTGAATATGGACAGATCTACGAGCAGTACTTC. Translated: CASSEYGQIYEQYF.

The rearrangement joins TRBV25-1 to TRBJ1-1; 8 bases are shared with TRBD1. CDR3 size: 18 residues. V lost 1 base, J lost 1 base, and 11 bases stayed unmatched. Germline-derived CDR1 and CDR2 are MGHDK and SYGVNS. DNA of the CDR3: TGTGCCAGCAGTGAATCGGGCAGGGGGCGCGTAGGGAACACTGAAGCTTTCTTT. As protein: CASSESGRGRVGNTEAFF.

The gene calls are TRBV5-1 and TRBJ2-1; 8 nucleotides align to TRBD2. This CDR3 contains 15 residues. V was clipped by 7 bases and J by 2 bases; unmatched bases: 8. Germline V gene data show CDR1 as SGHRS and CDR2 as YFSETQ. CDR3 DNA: TGCGCCAGCGCAAAACTAGCGGATACCTACAATGAGCAGTTCTTC. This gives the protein CASAKLADTYNEQFF.

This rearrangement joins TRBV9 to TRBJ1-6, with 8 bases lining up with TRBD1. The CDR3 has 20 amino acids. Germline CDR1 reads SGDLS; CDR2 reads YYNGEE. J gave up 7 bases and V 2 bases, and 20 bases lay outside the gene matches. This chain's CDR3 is CASSVANSGQGIISNSPLHF. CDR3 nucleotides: TGTGCCAGCAGCGTCGCCAACTCCGGACAGGGTATTATTTCCAATTCACCCCTCCACTTT.